These 22 T cell receptor beta chains were all obtained from the same sample, sequenced in a study of beta chain features in type 1 diabetes. Sequencing targeted expressed TCRB transcripts, as all isolated RNA had been reverse transcribed. Produced via immunoSEQ multiplex PCR; TCRdb's table is partial and in-frame only. The sample has fewer than 900,000 clones, roughly 15% seen once. What was sequenced was naive CD4+ T cells from blood. These receptors all stem from a woman aged 18-29 years in good health.

The chain couples TRBV27 to TRBJ2-1; 7 bases fit TRBD1. Germline V gene data show CDR1 as MNHEY and CDR2 as SMNVEV (reference sequence). This CDR3 is 14 amino acids long. Trimming cost V 1 base and J 8 bases; bases outside gene matches: 5. CDR3 loop: CASSLFVTGYEQFF. In DNA, the CDR3 is TGTGCCAGCAGTTTATTCGTGACAGGGTATGAGCAGTTCTTC.

The V call is TRBV7-9, the J call TRBJ1-2; 8 bases match TRBD1. The J segment lost 1 base and the V segment lost 1 base, leaving 2 bases of the junction unmatched. Per the germline V gene, CDR1 is SEHNR and CDR2 is FQNEAQ (reference sequence). The CDR3 has 15 amino acids. The CDR3 region has the DNA TGTGCCAGCAGCTTAGGACAGGGGATTAACTATGGCTACACCTTC. This gives the protein CASSLGQGINYGYTF.

V usage is TRBV15 and J usage is TRBJ2-1; D ambiguous. The CDR3 totals 15 residues. Trimming cost V 1 base and J 10 bases, with 17 bases left between them. The germline V gene encodes CDR1 LNHNV and CDR2 YYDKDF (reference sequence). In nucleotides, the CDR3 is TGTGCCACCAGCAGAGTTAGGGATGGCCCTAGGGAGCAGTTCTTC. It is translated as CATSRVRDGPREQFF.

V gene TRBV6-1 combines with J gene TRBJ2-3, with D possibly TRBD2 on 6 matching bases. The V and J ends lost 3 bases and 4 bases respectively, with 11 bases between them. The CDR3 has 14 residues. Germline V gene sequence: CDR1 MNHNS, CDR2 SASEGT. DNA for the CDR3: TGTGCCAGCAGTGACGGGGGTGGCGCAGATACGCAGTATTTT. Its translation is CASSDGGGADTQYF.

In its sample, this clone was seen a few times. CDR3 amino acids: CASSKAVRPGMSSGNTIYF. As DNA, the CDR3 is TGTGCCAGCAGCAAAGCGGTCCGGCCAGGGATGAGTTCTGGAAACACCATATATTTT. The genes are TRBV21-1 and TRBJ1-3; the table's D call TRBD1 went unverified against the DNA. TRBV21-1 is flagged as a pseudogene. This CDR3 is built from 19 residues.

The V gene is TRBV6-5, the J gene TRBJ1-2; D is perhaps TRBD1 (6 bases). The ends were cut back, 6 bases at V and 4 bases at J, with 12 bases in the middle. Germline CDR1 is MNHEY and CDR2 is SVGAGI. The CDR3 loop spans 13 amino acids. CDR3 residues: CASRPGQLYGYTF. The CDR3 nucleotides are TGTGCCAGCAGGCCTGGACAGCTCTATGGCTACACCTTC.

The rearrangement links TRBV28 to TRBJ1-5, with D possibly being TRBD1 (6 bases). CDR3 length: 12 amino acids. Trimming removed 6 bases at V and 6 bases at J, with 9 bases between. The V gene's germline CDR1 is MDHEN and CDR2 SYDVKM. In DNA, the CDR3 is TGTGCCAGCAGGCAGGGGCGTCAGCCCCAGCATTTT. Its protein product is CASRQGRQPQHF.

The CDR3 reads CASQAGTGVPYEQYF. Here the CDR3 DNA reads TGTGCCAGCCAAGCCGGGACAGGGGTTCCCTACGAGCAGTACTTC. The genes are TRBV2 and TRBJ2-7; TRBD1 matches at 10 bases. The trim removed 8 bases at V and 2 bases at J, leaving 9 bases unmatched. Germline assignment: CDR1 SNHLY and CDR2 FYNNEI. The CDR3 totals 15 residues.

This clone was seen more than once but under ten times. The genes are TRBV28 and TRBJ2-7; D is perhaps TRBD2 (5 bases). The V gene lost 6 bases and the J gene lost 5 bases, with 11 bases spanning the gap. Germline lookup yields CDR1 MDHEN and CDR2 SYDVKM. The CDR3 has 12 amino acids. The CDR3 loop reads CASRSGGHEQYF. As DNA, the CDR3 is TGTGCCAGCAGATCCGGAGGCCACGAGCAGTACTTC.

The chain couples TRBV4-2 to TRBJ1-2; weak D call: TRBD1 (5 bases). The CDR3 is 16 residues long. V lost 1 base, J lost 0 bases, and 12 bases lay in between. Germline values: CDR1 LGHNA, CDR2 YNFKEQ. CDR3 coding DNA: TGTGCCAGCAGCCAAGTTTCAGGGAACCCTAACTATGGCTACACCTTC. It encodes CASSQVSGNPNYGYTF.

This clone has a handful of counts. Mismatch with germline at one junction end may stem from a read error. The rearrangement joins TRBV10-3 to TRBJ2-7; weak D call: TRBD1 (5 bases). The CDR3 is made up of 13 amino acids. Germline CDR1 is ENHRY and CDR2 is SYGVKD. CDR3 residues: CASSYSMGREQYF. CDR3 in DNA: TGTGCCAGCAGTTACTCGATGGGGCGCGAGCAGTACTTC.

CDR3 DNA: TGTGCCAGCAGACGCGGGACCTCCGTCCCCCATGAGCAGTTCTTC. This gives the protein CASRRGTSVPHEQFF. The rearrangement joins TRBV6-5 to TRBJ2-1; TRBD2 is a possible D gene (6 bases). This CDR3 region has 15 residues. CDR1 and CDR2 from the germline V gene are MNHEY and SVGAGI. The germline V and J ends were trimmed by 6 bases and 8 bases, with 20 bases remaining between them.

This clone was seen a few times. The chain combines TRBV29-1 with TRBJ2-7; D is ambiguous. The V gene's germline CDR1 is SQVTM and CDR2 ANQGSEA. This CDR3 comprises 12 residues. The V end was cut by 7 bases, the J end by 1 base, with 11 bases between. DNA of the CDR3: TGCAGCGCGAAGACATCATCCTACGAGCAGTACTTC. Its protein is CSAKTSSYEQYF.

The V and J genes are TRBV5-1 and TRBJ2-3, with D perhaps being TRBD1 or TRBD2 (11 bases each). Per germline, CDR1 SGHRS and CDR2 YFSETQ. CDR3 size: 18 residues. The V end lost 4 bases, the J end lost 2 bases, and 23 bases lay between the germline ends. CDR3: CASSRGTGGLADTDTQYF. The CDR3 bases are TGCGCCAGCAGCCGAGGGACAGGGGGACTAGCGGACACAGATACGCAGTATTTT.

This clone was observed a handful of times. V usage is TRBV10-3 and J usage is TRBJ1-2; TRBD1 agrees at 11 bases. The V and J ends lost 5 bases and 4 bases, in that order; junction bases with no gene match: 3. The CDR3 sequence is 14 residues long. Germline V gene sequence: CDR1 ENHRY, CDR2 SYGVKD. CDR3: CAISTGTGGYGYTF. CDR3 nucleotides: TGTGCCATCAGTACTGGGACAGGGGGCTATGGCTACACCTTC.

The rearrangement uses TRBV9 and TRBJ2-7; no clear D. Germline-derived CDR1 and CDR2 are SGDLS and YYNGEE. The CDR3 is made up of 15 amino acids. Trimming removed 0 bases from V and 3 bases from J, with 13 bases in between. The CDR3 sequence: CASSVAIGNFYEQYF. The DNA of the CDR3 is TGTGCCAGCAGCGTAGCAATAGGGAATTTCTACGAGCAGTACTTC.

The chain is built from TRBV10-3 and TRBJ1-2; no firm D call. The CDR3 spans 13 residues. Trimming pared 2 bases from V and 8 bases from J, leaving 12 bases between. Germline CDR1 ENHRY, CDR2 SYGVKD. CDR3 sequence reads: CAISEKLMGGYTF. Written as DNA, the CDR3 is TGTGCCATCAGTGAGAAGCTGATGGGAGGCTACACCTTC.

This rearrangement joins TRBV5-1 to TRBJ2-7, with TRBD1 identical over 8 bases. This CDR3 contains 13 residues. In germline, CDR1 is SGHRS, CDR2 YFSETQ. The junction had 4 bases not matched to a gene; V was cut back by 4 bases and J by 4 bases. CDR3 in DNA: TGCGCCAGCAGCCTCAGACAGGGGTACGAGCAGTACTTC. Its translation is CASSLRQGYEQYF. Based on the CDR3 plus reference TRBV5-1 and TRBJ2-7, the full variable domain is KAGVTQTPRYLIKTRGQQVTLSCSPISGHRSVSWYQQTPGQGLQFLFEYFSETQRNKGNFPGRFSGRQFSNSRSEMNVSTLELGDSALYLCASSLRQGYEQYFGPGTRLTVT.

The V and J genes are TRBV7-6 and TRBJ2-5; the match to TRBD1 covers 9 bases. The DNA end favors TRBJ2-7, so the J call may be wrong. This CDR3 comprises 14 residues. The germline V gene encodes CDR1 SGHVS and CDR2 FNYEAQ. The CDR3 DNA sequence: TGTGCCAGCAGCTCCCGGGACAGGGACCACGAGCAGTACTTC. As protein: CASSSRDRDHEQYF.

J is TRBJ1-5 and V is TRBV19, with D maybe TRBD1 (6 bases). The germline CDR1 and CDR2 sequences are LNHDA and SQIVND (reference sequence). The V gene lost 7 bases and the J gene lost 4 bases, with 17 bases spanning the gap. The CDR3 length is 15 residues. Here the CDR3 DNA reads TGTGCCAGTACCCTCCTTTTGAGGGGGAATCAGCCCCAGCATTTT. Translation gives CASTLLLRGNQPQHF.

The V gene is TRBV2, the J gene TRBJ2-2; no firm D call. From germline, CDR1 is SNHLY and CDR2 FYNNEI. The CDR3 contains 12 residues. V was clipped by 7 bases and J by 7 bases, with 10 bases between them. CDR3 DNA: TGTGCCAGCACCGGTGACGTCGGGGAGCTGTTTTTT. Protein product: CASTGDVGELFF.

This clone was counted between two and nine times. At the DNA level, this CDR3 is encoded by other sequences in the same sample as well. The rearrangement uses TRBV2 and TRBJ2-5, with D possibly TRBD1 on 6 matching bases. Germline values: CDR1 SNHLY, CDR2 FYNNEI. The CDR3 is made up of 13 amino acids. Trimming took 7 bases from V and 4 from J, leaving 13 bases between them. The CDR3 bases are TGTGCCAGCACGGGCAGGGGTCGAGAGACCCAGTACTTC. This gives the protein CASTGRGRETQYF.